This entry describes one T cell receptor (beta chain). This clonotype was seen ten or more times. Its recognized antigen is unknown. Nothing much larger sits one base from this clone, and base qualities are not available. V gives up 0 bases and J gives up 0 bases, and the segment between their germline ends measures 9 bases. Reading from cysteine to phenylalanine, the CDR3 counts 16 amino acids. Of all the DNA, just the CDR3 is kept, 48 bases in frame from base 1. The data originate from a study of low-dose radiotherapy and immunotherapy resistance in tumors (dated by TCRdb to 2021 to 2024). About the study as a whole: Cohort 1 received 0.5 Gy per fraction every 2 weeks, with a prescribed total PTV dose of 6.5 Gy. No randomization into treatment groups was done for the people taking part in the trial. Cyclophosphamide 200 mg/m2 was given intravenously every two weeks, one day before each radiation and immunotherapy administration. Eight patients were included in the translational analysis, namely three from the first dose cohort plus the first five from the second dose cohort. Patients took aspirin 300 mg orally once daily for four cycles, starting on cycle 1 day 1. Nivolumab was administered intravenously as a 240 mg flat dose every two weeks, and ipilimumab was administered intravenously at 1 mg/kg every six weeks. For Cohort 2, the dose was 1 Gy per fraction given every two weeks, adding up to 13 Gy in total across 26 weeks.

TCRdb names Illumina HiSeq 2500 as the instrument used. To make first-strand cDNA, Superscript III was used along with a set of TRAV- and TRBV-specific primers so that both the TCRalpha and TCRbeta chains were covered. TCRs were amplified for 20 PCR cycles with Phusion, using a constant-region primer paired with the adapter attached to the V primers. The MessageAmp II aRNA Amplification Kit was used to amplify the isolated mRNA, with in vitro transcription run for more than 15 hours at 37 degrees C. The Dynabeads mRNA DIRECT Purification Kit was used to isolate mRNA for TCR sequencing. A second roughly 24-cycle Phusion PCR added indexed Illumina adapters, and products were purified with AMPure XP beads. Regarding the original processing steps: Using custom Perl scripts, TCR sequences that encoded the same protein were pooled, out-of-frame sequences were dropped, and the abundance of each clonotype was calculated. The analysis excluded TCR sequences that were supported by just one read. The metrics used to describe the repertoires included Shannon entropy, Gini index, clonality, richness, and the frequency of TCRs shared between repertoires. Through fastp at Q25 and MiXCR, TCRdb rebuilt clones from the public reads, retaining in-frame beta chains. Rows merge per CDR3 protein into single entries with the most common DNA and genes. It is TCRdb's table, rather than the study itself, that gives the V and J calls and clone size. The table for this sample lists roughly 90,000 distinct CDR3 sequences; less than 25% of them were counted only once. In total, the top ten clones hold about 13% of the sample.

According to the study, the label for this sample's time point signals: after trial treatment. According to the study, the label for this sample's treatment or condition signals: LDRT plus nivolumab, ipilimumab, low-dose cyclophosphamide and aspirin (RACIN trial). Donors were enrolled in RACIN, a single-arm phase I dose-escalation trial in which nivolumab, ipilimumab, aspirin, low-dose cyclophosphamide and low-dose radiotherapy were combined. Patients were eligible if they had advanced solid tumors that were TIL-negative. The sample here was PBMCs, taken after low-dose radiotherapy plus immunotherapy. This chain joins TRBV12-3 or TRBV12-4 to TRBJ1-3; there is no confident call for the D gene. This receptor was taken from a female donor with ovarian cancer. At the DNA level, the sequence is TGTGCCAGCAGTTTAGCGCCGGGTAACTCTGGAAACACCATATATTTT. Translated, it reads CASSLAPGNSGNTIYF.